The clone carrying this TCR beta chain was seen a handful of times. The sample originates from a study of cytomegalovirus exposure and HLA in healthy donors. Study context: In terms of ancestry, the Caucasian-associated cluster contained 75% to 85% of the roughly 400 genotyped donors.

Germline assignment: CDR1 SGHDT and CDR2 YYEEEE. The CDR3 spans 13 residues. V dropped 0 bases and J dropped 7 bases, with 11 bases sitting between them. Use of 60 Vbeta and 13 Jbeta primers characterized the PCR. Per the original data handling: Roughly 9.9 million shared chains were among the roughly 80 million unique TCR beta chains that a later analysis counted. Libraries were prepared by immunoSEQ multiplex PCR; TCRdb keeps only in-frame clonotypes and omits some of them. The DNA was the basis for D and trimming; V, J and clone size are from that table. Of 100,000 to 150,000 clones in the sample, 70% to 80% are singletons; the top ten hold 1.9%.

This rearrangement joins TRBV5-6 to TRBJ2-7, with a tentative D call TRBD1 (6 bases). Source material: PBMCs. This receptor was obtained from a man in his forties or fifties in good health and CMV-seronegative. CDR3 nucleotides: TGTGCCAGCAGCTTGGGAGGGGGAATGGAGCAGTACGTC. Amino acid sequence: CASSLGGGMEQYV.